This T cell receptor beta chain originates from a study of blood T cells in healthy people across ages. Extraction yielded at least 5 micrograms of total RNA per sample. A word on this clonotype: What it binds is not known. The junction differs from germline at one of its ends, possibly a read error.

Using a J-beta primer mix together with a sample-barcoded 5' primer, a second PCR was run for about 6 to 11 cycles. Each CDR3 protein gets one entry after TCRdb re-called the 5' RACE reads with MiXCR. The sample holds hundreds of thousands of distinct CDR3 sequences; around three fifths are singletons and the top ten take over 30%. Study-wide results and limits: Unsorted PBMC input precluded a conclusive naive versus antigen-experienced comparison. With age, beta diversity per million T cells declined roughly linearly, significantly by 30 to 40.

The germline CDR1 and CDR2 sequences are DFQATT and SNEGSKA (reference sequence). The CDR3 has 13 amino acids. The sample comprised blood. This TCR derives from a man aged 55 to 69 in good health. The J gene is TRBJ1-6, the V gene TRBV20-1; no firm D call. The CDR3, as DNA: TGCAGTGCTAAAAGCTCCTATAATTCACCCCCCCACTTT. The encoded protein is CSAKSSYNSPPHF.